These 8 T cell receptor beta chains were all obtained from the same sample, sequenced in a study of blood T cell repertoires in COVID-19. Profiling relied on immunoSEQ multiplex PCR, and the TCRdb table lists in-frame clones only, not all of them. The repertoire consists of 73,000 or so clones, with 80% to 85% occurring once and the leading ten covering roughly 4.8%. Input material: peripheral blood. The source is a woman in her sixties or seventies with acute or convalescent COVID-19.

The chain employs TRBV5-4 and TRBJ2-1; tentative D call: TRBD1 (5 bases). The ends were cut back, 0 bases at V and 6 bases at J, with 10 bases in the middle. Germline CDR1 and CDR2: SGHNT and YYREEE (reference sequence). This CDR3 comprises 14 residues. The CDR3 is CASSLEWQGNEQFF. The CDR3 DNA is TGTGCCAGCAGCTTGGAATGGCAGGGCAATGAGCAGTTCTTC.

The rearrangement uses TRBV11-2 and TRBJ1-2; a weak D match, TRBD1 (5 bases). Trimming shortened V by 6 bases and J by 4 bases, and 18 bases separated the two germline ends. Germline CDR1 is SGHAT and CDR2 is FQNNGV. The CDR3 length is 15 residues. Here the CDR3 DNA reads TGTGCCAGCAGATACCTTACAGGTGCCACCTATGGCTACACCTTC. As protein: CASRYLTGATYGYTF. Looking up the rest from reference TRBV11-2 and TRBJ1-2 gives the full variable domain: EAGVAQSPRYKIIEKRQSVAFWCNPISGHATLYWYQQILGQGPKLLIQFQNNGVVDDSQLPKDRFSAERLKGVDSTLKIQPAKLEDSAVYLCASRYLTGATYGYTFGSGTRLTVV.

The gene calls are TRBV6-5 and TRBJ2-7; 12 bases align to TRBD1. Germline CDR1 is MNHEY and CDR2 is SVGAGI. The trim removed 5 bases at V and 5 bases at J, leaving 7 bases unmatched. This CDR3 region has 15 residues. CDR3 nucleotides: TGTGCCAGCAGTACTGGGGGACAGGGGGCCAACGAGCAGTACTTC. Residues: CASSTGGQGANEQYF.

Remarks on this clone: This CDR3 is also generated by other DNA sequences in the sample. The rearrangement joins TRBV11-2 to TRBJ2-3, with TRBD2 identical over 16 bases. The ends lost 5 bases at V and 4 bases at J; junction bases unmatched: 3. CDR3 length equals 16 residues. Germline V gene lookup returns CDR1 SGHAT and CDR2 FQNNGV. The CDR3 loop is CASSLGTSGGADTQYF. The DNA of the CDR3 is TGTGCCAGCAGCCTAGGGACTAGCGGGGGGGCAGATACGCAGTATTTT.

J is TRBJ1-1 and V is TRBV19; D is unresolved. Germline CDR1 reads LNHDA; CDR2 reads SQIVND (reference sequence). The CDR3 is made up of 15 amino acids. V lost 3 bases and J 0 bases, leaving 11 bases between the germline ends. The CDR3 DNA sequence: TGTGCCAGTAGTATGAGTCAGGCCCTGAACACTGAAGCTTTCTTT. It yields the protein CASSMSQALNTEAFF.

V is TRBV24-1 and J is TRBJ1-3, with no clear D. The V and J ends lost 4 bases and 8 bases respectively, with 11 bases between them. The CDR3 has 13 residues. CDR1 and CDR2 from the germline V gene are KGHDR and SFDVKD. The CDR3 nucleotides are TGTGCCACCAGTGAAGCGGGGTTGGACACCATATATTTT. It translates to CATSEAGLDTIYF.

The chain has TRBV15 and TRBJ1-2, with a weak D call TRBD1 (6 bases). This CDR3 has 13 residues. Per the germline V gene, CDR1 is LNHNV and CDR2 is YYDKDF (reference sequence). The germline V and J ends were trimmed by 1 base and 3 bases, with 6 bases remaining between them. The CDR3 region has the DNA TGTGCCACCAGCAGAGGACAGGACTATGGCTACACCTTC. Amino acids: CATSRGQDYGYTF.

The CDR3 loop reads CASSPDAGVGTEAFF. The CDR3 bases are TGTGCCAGCAGCCCCGACGCGGGGGTGGGAACTGAAGCTTTCTTT. The chain has TRBV7-3 and TRBJ1-1, with D maybe TRBD1 (5 bases). Germline V gives CDR1 SGHTA, CDR2 FQGTGA. The CDR3 length is 15 residues. V shed 5 bases and J shed 5 bases, with 18 bases lying between them.